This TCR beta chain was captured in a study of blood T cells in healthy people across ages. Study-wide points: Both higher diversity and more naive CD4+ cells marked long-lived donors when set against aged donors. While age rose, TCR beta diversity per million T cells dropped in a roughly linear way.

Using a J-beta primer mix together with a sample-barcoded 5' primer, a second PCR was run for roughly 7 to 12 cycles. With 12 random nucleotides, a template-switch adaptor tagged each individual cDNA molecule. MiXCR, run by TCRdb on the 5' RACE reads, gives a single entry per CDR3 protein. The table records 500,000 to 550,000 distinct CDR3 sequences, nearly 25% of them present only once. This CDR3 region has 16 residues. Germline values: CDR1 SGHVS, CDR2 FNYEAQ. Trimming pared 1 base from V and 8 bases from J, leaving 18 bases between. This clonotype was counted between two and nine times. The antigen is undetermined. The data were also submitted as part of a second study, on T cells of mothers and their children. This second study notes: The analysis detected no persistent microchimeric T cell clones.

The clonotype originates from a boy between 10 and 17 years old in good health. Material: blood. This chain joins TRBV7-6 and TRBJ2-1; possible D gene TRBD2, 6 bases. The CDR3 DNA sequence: TGTGCCAGCAGCTTAGGGGCGGGGCCTCAGTACGATGAGCAGTTCTTC. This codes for CASSLGAGPQYDEQFF.